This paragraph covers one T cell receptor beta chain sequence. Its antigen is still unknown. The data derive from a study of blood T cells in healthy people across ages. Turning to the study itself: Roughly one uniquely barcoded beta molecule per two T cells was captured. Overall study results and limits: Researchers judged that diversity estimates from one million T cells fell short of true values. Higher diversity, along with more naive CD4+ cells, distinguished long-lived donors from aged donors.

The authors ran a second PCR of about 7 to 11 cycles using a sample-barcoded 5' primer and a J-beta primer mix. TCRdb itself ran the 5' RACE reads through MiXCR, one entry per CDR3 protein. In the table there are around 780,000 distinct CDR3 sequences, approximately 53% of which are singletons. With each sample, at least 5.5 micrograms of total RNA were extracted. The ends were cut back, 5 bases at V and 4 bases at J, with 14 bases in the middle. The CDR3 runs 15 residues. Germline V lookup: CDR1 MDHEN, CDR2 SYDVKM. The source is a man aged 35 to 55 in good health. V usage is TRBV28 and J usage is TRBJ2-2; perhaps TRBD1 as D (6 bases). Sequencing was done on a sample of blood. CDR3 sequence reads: CASSISGVITGELFF. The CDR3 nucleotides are TGTGCCAGCAGTATATCAGGGGTGATCACCGGGGAGCTGTTTTTT.